Below, 27 T cell receptor beta chains from the same sample are listed, as sequenced in a study of T cell repertoires in cytomegalovirus infection. The antigens of these receptors remain unknown. TCRdb re-called the reads with MiXCR, one entry per CDR3 protein. Altogether some 320,000 distinct CDR3 sequences are present, 25% to 35% being singletons, with the ten largest covering over 15%. The sequencing here drew on cultured PBMCs, taken from culture after CMV antigen stimulation. Source of these receptors: a human donor in good health (CMV status not recorded). Some clones in this sample may be carry-over from other donors' samples.

V usage is TRBV20-1 and J usage is TRBJ1-1, with TRBD1 as a possible D gene (6 bases). V dropped 3 bases and J dropped 4 bases, with 18 bases sitting between them. From germline, CDR1 is DFQATT and CDR2 SNEGSKA (reference sequence). The CDR3 is 15 amino acids. CDR3 loop: CSASWTAVGPTEAFF. DNA of the CDR3: TGCAGTGCTAGTTGGACAGCGGTGGGGCCCACTGAAGCTTTCTTT.

A few counts support this clonotype. The gene calls are TRBV10-3 and TRBJ1-1; 9 bases match TRBD1. Looked up from germline, CDR1 is ENHRY and CDR2 is SYGVKD. With V trimmed by 5 bases and J by 0 bases, 10 bases remained unmatched. There are 17 residues in the CDR3. The DNA of the CDR3 is TGTGCCATCAGTCCGGGACAGGGAATTGCTATGAACACTGAAGCTTTCTTT. It codes for CAISPGQGIAMNTEAFF.

This clonotype was seen ten or more times. The CDR3 sequence: CASSIVANEKLFF. In DNA form, the CDR3 reads TGTGCCAGTAGTATAGTAGCTAATGAAAAACTGTTTTTT. This chain joins TRBV19 and TRBJ1-4, with unresolved D. The germline gives CDR1 LNHDA, CDR2 SQIVND (reference sequence). The CDR3 consists of 13 residues. V gave up 1 base and J gave up 3 bases, with 3 bases separating them.

The V gene is TRBV7-2, the J gene TRBJ2-1, with 7 bases lining up with TRBD2. Per germline, CDR1 SGHTA and CDR2 FQGNSA. This CDR3 has 13 residues. Trimming took 5 bases from V and 9 from J; bases not matched to a gene: 7. This CDR3 is CASSPTSRSEQFF. The CDR3 DNA follows: TGTGCCAGCAGCCCGACTAGCAGGTCTGAGCAGTTCTTC. The whole variable domain, remainder taken from reference TRBV7-2 and TRBJ2-1, is GAGVSQSPSNKVTEKGKDVELRCDPISGHTALYWYRQSLGQGLEFLIYFQGNSAPDKSGLPSDRFSAERTGGSVSTLTIQRTQQEDSAVYLCASSPTSRSEQFFGPGTRLTVL.

This clonotype showed up just a few times. The gene calls are TRBV12-3 or TRBV12-4 and TRBJ2-2; D may be TRBD1 (6 bases). This CDR3 is 14 amino acids long. V was shortened by 8 bases and J by 4 bases, with 14 bases between the two germline ends. In nucleotides, the CDR3 is TGTGCCAGCTCCCGAGGACAGCTCACCGGGGAGCTGTTTTTT. It specifies CASSRGQLTGELFF.

This clonotype has a handful of counts. The chain is built from TRBV5-1 and TRBJ1-2; the D is unclear. The germline CDR1 and CDR2 sequences are SGHRS and YFSETQ. V was trimmed by 4 bases and J by 7 bases, leaving 14 bases between them. The CDR3 has 13 amino acids. CDR3 sequence reads: CASSLDEGPGYTF. For the CDR3, the DNA is TGCGCCAGCAGCCTCGACGAAGGCCCTGGCTACACCTTC.

The chain joins TRBV20-1 to TRBJ1-2, with unresolved D. This CDR3 is built from 12 residues. Trimming removed 2 bases at V and 4 bases at J, with 8 bases between. Per germline, CDR1 DFQATT and CDR2 SNEGSKA (reference sequence). For the CDR3, the DNA is TGCAGTGCTAGAATCAGCGGCTATGGCTACACCTTC. Its translation: CSARISGYGYTF.

In this sample, this clonotype turned up many times. This chain uses TRBV7-9 with TRBJ1-6, with unresolved D. Germline V gene lookup returns CDR1 SEHNR and CDR2 FQNEAQ (reference sequence). V lost 6 bases and J lost 7, with 19 bases in between. The CDR3 totals 16 residues. CDR3 region: CASRRGPDGENSPLHF. The CDR3 DNA follows: TGTGCCAGCAGACGAGGACCGGACGGGGAAAATTCACCCCTCCACTTT.

The chain has TRBV20-1 and TRBJ2-7; 10 positions match TRBD2. V dropped 0 bases and J dropped 4; count of bases not matched to a gene: 3. Germline CDR1 DFQATT, CDR2 SNEGSKA (reference sequence). This CDR3 contains 14 residues. CDR3 sequence reads: CSARDRGLAYEQYF. CDR3 bases: TGCAGTGCTAGAGATCGGGGACTAGCGTACGAGCAGTACTTC.

This chain links TRBV7-2 with TRBJ1-2; D gene uncertain. There are 14 residues in the CDR3. The V and J ends lost 10 bases and 8 bases respectively, with 23 bases between them. Germline-derived CDR1 and CDR2 are SGHTA and FQGNSA. CDR3 sequence reads: CANKPSGVVLGYTF. The CDR3 nucleotides read TGTGCCAACAAACCCTCGGGAGTCGTCCTAGGCTACACCTTC. Combining the CDR3 with reference TRBV7-2 and TRBJ1-2 gives the whole variable domain GAGVSQSPSNKVTEKGKDVELRCDPISGHTALYWYRQSLGQGLEFLIYFQGNSAPDKSGLPSDRFSAERTGGSVSTLTIQRTQQEDSAVYLCANKPSGVVLGYTFGSGTRLTVV.

This clonotype was found a few times. This rearrangement joins TRBV12-3 or TRBV12-4 to TRBJ1-2; D possibly corresponds to TRBD1 (6 bases). Trimming removed 4 bases from V and 4 bases from J, with 16 bases in between. CDR3 length equals 15 residues. The CDR3: CASSSYRARSYGYTF. Here the CDR3 DNA reads TGTGCCAGCAGTTCTTACAGGGCGCGGAGCTATGGCTACACCTTC.

In this sample, this clonotype turned up many times. The chain recombines TRBV7-2 with TRBJ1-2; 11 bases agree with TRBD1. There are 14 residues in the CDR3. Germline V gene lookup returns CDR1 SGHTA and CDR2 FQGNSA. The trim removed 10 bases at V and 6 bases at J, leaving 10 bases unmatched. In DNA, the CDR3 is TGTGCCACCGCTAAGGGACAGGGGGAACATGGCTACACCTTC. Translation gives CATAKGQGEHGYTF.

The genes are TRBV27 and TRBJ2-6; TRBD1 matches at 10 bases. From germline, CDR1 is MNHEY and CDR2 SMNVEV (reference sequence). The junction had 9 bases not matched to a gene; V was cut back by 6 bases and J by 4 bases. The CDR3 length is 17 residues. The CDR3 DNA reads as TGTGCCAGCAGCCTCTCGGGGACAGGGGCGGGGGCCAACGTCCTGACTTTC. It codes for CASSLSGTGAGANVLTF.

The chain joins TRBV20-1 to TRBJ1-5; possible D gene TRBD1, 5 bases. CDR3 length: 15 residues. Germline-derived CDR1 and CDR2 are DFQATT and SNEGSKA (reference sequence). The ends were cut back, 0 bases at V and 0 bases at J, with 9 bases in the middle. The CDR3 spells CSARDPGTSNQPQHF. The DNA of the CDR3 is TGCAGTGCTAGAGATCCAGGGACTAGCAATCAGCCCCAGCATTTT.

The chain carries TRBV5-5 and TRBJ2-5; 8 bases agree with TRBD2. V lost 4 bases to trimming and J lost 2 bases; unmatched junction nucleotides: 7. The CDR3 length is 15 residues. Germline V gene data show CDR1 as SGHKS and CDR2 as YYEKEE (reference sequence). The CDR3 DNA is TGTGCCAGCAGCGGAAGGGCTAGCGGGCAAGAGACCCAGTACTTC. It specifies CASSGRASGQETQYF.

This clonotype was counted at least ten times. The chain links TRBV7-8 to TRBJ1-1; D not certain. This CDR3 has 15 residues. The germline V and J ends were trimmed by 2 bases and 0 bases, with 10 bases remaining between them. From germline, CDR1 is SGHVS and CDR2 FQNEAQ. The CDR3 DNA is TGTGCCAGCAGCTTAAGACGGTTTATGAACACTGAAGCTTTCTTT. Translated: CASSLRRFMNTEAFF.

Only a few counts were recorded for this clonotype. The chain couples TRBV3-1 to TRBJ1-2; D not resolved. Per the germline V gene, CDR1 is LGHDT and CDR2 is YNNKEL (reference sequence). V was trimmed by 4 bases and J by 4 bases, leaving 13 bases between them. The CDR3 loop spans 14 amino acids. CDR3 amino acids: CASSPSSGPYGYTF. Here the CDR3 DNA reads TGTGCCAGCAGCCCCTCTTCCGGGCCCTATGGCTACACCTTC.

This clonotype was seen at least ten times. This chain uses TRBV6-1 with TRBJ2-1; 12 nucleotides agree with TRBD2. The CDR3 is made up of 15 amino acids. Germline V CDR1 and CDR2: MNHNS, SASEGT. Unmatched junction bases numbered 6, after V lost 8 bases and J lost 4 bases. The CDR3 bases are TGTGCCAGCCGATTGACTAGCGGGGGATACAATGAGCAGTTCTTC. Encoded protein: CASRLTSGGYNEQFF.

The chain recombines TRBV20-1 with TRBJ2-2; possible D gene TRBD1, 5 bases. Germline CDR1 is DFQATT and CDR2 is SNEGSKA (reference sequence). Trimming removed 8 bases at V and 1 base at J, with 14 bases between. This CDR3 spans 14 amino acids. The CDR3 DNA reads TGCAGTACCTATCCCGGACAGAACACCGGGGAGCTGTTTTTT. This sequence encodes CSTYPGQNTGELFF.

V gene TRBV6-5 combines with J gene TRBJ2-7; a weak D match, TRBD1 (5 bases). Trimming pared 6 bases from V and 2 bases from J, leaving 8 bases between. CDR3 length: 12 residues. Germline CDR1 and CDR2: MNHEY and SVGAGI. The CDR3 nucleotides read TGTGCCAGCAGGGCGGACACCTACGAGCAGTACTTC. It specifies CASRADTYEQYF.

This clonotype was picked up a small number of times. One base away lies a much larger clone, so this may be a sequencing read error. This rearrangement joins TRBV7-2 to TRBJ2-5, with D unclear. V was trimmed by 5 bases and J by 3 bases, leaving 4 bases between them. Germline assignment: CDR1 SGHTA and CDR2 FQGNSA. The CDR3 has 11 residues. The CDR3 DNA follows: TGTGCCAGCAGCACCAAAGAGACCCAGTACTTC. It specifies CASSTKETQYF.

The chain combines TRBV3-1 with TRBJ2-1; possible D gene TRBD2, 5 bases. Trimming took off 2 bases at V and 9 bases at J, with 11 bases between the two ends. This CDR3 comprises 13 residues. The germline V gene encodes CDR1 LGHDT and CDR2 YNNKEL (reference sequence). The CDR3 region is CASSQSGITEQFF. The CDR3 DNA reads as TGTGCCAGCAGCCAATCCGGGATCACTGAGCAGTTCTTC.

The chain uses TRBV9 and TRBJ2-1; D is uncertain. V was cut by 4 bases and J by 0 bases, with 11 bases left in between. Germline loops: CDR1 SGDLS, CDR2 YYNGEE. This CDR3 contains 15 residues. As DNA, the CDR3 is TGTGCCAGCAGCAAAACTGATCGCTCCTACAATGAGCAGTTCTTC. It encodes CASSKTDRSYNEQFF. Together with reference TRBV9 and TRBJ2-1, the CDR3 gives the full variable domain: DSGVTQTPKHLITATGQRVTLRCSPRSGDLSVYWYQQSLDQGLQFLIQYYNGEERAKGNILERFSAQQFPDLHSELNLSSLELGDSALYFCASSKTDRSYNEQFFGPGTRLTVL.

This clonotype was detected a few times. The chain recombines TRBV12-3 or TRBV12-4 with TRBJ2-3, with 11 bases matching TRBD2. The CDR3 is 15 amino acids. Trimming took 5 bases from V and 5 from J; bases not matched to a gene: 6. Here the CDR3 reads CASSPRLAGRDTQYF. Here the CDR3 DNA reads TGTGCCAGCAGTCCCCGACTAGCGGGGAGAGATACGCAGTATTTT.

There are a few counts of this clonotype. This sequence joins TRBV7-2 and TRBJ1-2; no firm D call. Trimming took 5 bases from V and 4 from J, leaving 14 bases between them. This CDR3 comprises 14 residues. From germline, CDR1 is SGHTA and CDR2 FQGNSA. This CDR3 reads CASSPARALYGYTF. The CDR3 nucleotides read TGTGCCAGCAGCCCCGCCCGCGCACTCTATGGCTACACCTTC.

Only a few counts were recorded for this clonotype. The CDR3 protein is CASSLERTLGASYDEQYF. In DNA form, the CDR3 reads TGTGCCAGCAGTTTAGAGAGGACCCTGGGGGCCTCCTATGACGAGCAGTACTTC. The chain has TRBV12-3 or TRBV12-4 and TRBJ2-7; maybe TRBD1 (6 bases). The germline V and J ends were trimmed by 1 base and 5 bases, with 24 bases remaining between them. The CDR3 contains 18 residues.

This clonotype was detected once. This sequence joins TRBV6-5 and TRBJ2-6; no reliable D call. Germline loops: CDR1 MNHEY, CDR2 SVGAGI. There are 14 residues in the CDR3. Trimming left V 6 bases short and J 0 bases short, with 6 bases between. As DNA, the CDR3 is TGTGCCAGCAGCCGACCCTCTGGGGCCAACGTCCTGACTTTC. Encoded protein: CASSRPSGANVLTF.